These T cell receptor beta chains were read from a single sample in a study of blood T cell repertoires in COVID-19. Generated by immunoSEQ multiplex PCR, the TCRdb table keeps only in-frame clones and is missing some. The sample contains more than 250,000 clones, 82% of which appear only once. The sequenced sample was PBMCs or T cells enriched from blood (not recorded which). The receptors were gathered from a man in his forties who had been exposed to COVID-19. CDR3s include the opening cysteine and the closing phenylalanine or tryptophan. D genes are given only for firm matches. Expanded clones get a size class; other rows say once, few or many, or leave the size out.

NA	NA	TRBJ2-2	TRBV4-1	CASSREWDTGELFF	TGCGCCAGCAGCCGGGAGTGGGACACCGGGGAGCTGTTTTTT
NA	TRBD2	TRBJ2-3	TRBV11-2	CASSLAGGGTDTQYF	TGTGCCAGCAGCTTGGCGGGAGGAGGTACAGATACGCAGTATTTT
NA	TRBD1	TRBJ2-1	TRBV9	CASSPKGGQVAFF	TGTGCCAGCAGCCCCAAGGGGGGACAGGTGGCGTTCTTC
NA	NA	TRBJ1-1	TRBV18	CASSNRQNTEAFF	TGTGCCAGCTCTAATCGACAGAACACTGAAGCTTTCTTT
NA	TRBD1	TRBJ2-1	TRBV18	CASSPRTGLDSEQFF	TGTGCCAGCTCACCGCGGACAGGTTTGGACAGTGAGCAGTTCTTC
NA	NA	TRBJ2-7	TRBV19	CASSIEGALGEQYF	TGTGCCAGTAGTATTGAAGGGGCGCTAGGCGAGCAGTACTTC
NA	NA	TRBJ2-6	TRBV19	CASSILVSGAPGANVLTF	TGTGCCAGTAGTATACTCGTTTCTGGAGCCCCTGGGGCCAACGTCCTGACTTTC
NA	TRBD2	TRBJ2-5	TRBV7-8	CASSFQTGRGTQYF	TGTGCCAGCAGCTTCCAGACGGGGAGGGGGACCCAGTACTTC
few	TRBD1	TRBJ2-1	TRBV28	CASSFLGTEGIYNEQFF	TGTGCCAGCAGCTTTCTTGGGACAGAGGGGATTTACAATGAGCAGTTCTTC
NA	TRBD1	TRBJ1-6	TRBV15	CATSREWGQASPLHF	TGTGCCACCAGCAGAGAGTGGGGACAGGCTTCACCCCTCCACTTT